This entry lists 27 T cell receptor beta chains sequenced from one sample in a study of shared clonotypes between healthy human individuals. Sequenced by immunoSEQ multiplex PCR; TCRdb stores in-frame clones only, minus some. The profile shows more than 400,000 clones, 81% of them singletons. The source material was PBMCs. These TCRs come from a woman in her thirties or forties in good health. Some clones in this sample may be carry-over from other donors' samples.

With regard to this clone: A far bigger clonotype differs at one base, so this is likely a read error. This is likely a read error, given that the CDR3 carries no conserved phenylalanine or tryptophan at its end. The CDR3 bases are TGCGCCAGCAGCCAAGAAGCGGGCCCGAACACCGGGGAGCTGTTTCTT. Translated, it gives CASSQEAGPNTGELFL. This chain uses TRBV4-3 with TRBJ2-2; tentative D call: TRBD2 (6 bases). Germline assignment: CDR1 LGHNA and CDR2 YSLEER. The CDR3 consists of 16 residues. V gave up 0 bases and J gave up 0 bases, with 8 bases separating them.

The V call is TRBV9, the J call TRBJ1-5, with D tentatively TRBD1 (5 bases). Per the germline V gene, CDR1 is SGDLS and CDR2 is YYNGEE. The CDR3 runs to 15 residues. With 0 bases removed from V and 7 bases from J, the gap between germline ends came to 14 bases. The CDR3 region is CASSVDGARDQPQHF. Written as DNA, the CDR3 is TGTGCCAGCAGCGTAGACGGGGCCAGAGACCAGCCCCAGCATTTT. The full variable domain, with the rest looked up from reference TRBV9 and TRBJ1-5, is DSGVTQTPKHLITATGQRVTLRCSPRSGDLSVYWYQQSLDQGLQFLIQYYNGEERAKGNILERFSAQQFPDLHSELNLSSLELGDSALYFCASSVDGARDQPQHFGDGTRLSIL.

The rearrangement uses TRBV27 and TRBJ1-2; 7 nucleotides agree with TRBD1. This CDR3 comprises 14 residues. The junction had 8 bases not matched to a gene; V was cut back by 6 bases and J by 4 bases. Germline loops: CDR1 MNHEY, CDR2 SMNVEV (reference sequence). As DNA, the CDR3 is TGTGCCAGCAGCCAATGGGCAGGGGGCTATGGCTACACCTTC. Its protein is CASSQWAGGYGYTF.

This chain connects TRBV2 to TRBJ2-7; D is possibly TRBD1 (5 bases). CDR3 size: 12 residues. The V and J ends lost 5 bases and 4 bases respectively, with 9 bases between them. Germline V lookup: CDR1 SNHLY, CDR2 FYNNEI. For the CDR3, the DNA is TGTGCCAGCAGTCCTCAGGGATACGAGCAGTACTTC. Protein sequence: CASSPQGYEQYF.

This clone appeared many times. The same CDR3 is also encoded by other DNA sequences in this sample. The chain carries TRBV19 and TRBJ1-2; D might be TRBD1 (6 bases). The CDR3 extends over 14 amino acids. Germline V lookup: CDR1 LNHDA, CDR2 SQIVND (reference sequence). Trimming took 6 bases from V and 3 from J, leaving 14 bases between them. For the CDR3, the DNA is TGTGCCAGTAGGCGTGGGGGCATGGACTATGGCTACACCTTC. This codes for CASRRGGMDYGYTF.

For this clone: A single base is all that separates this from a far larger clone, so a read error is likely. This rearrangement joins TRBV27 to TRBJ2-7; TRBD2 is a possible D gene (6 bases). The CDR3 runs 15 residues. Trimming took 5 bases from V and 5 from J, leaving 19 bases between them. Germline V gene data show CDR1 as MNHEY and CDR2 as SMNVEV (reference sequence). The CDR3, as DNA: TGTGCCAGCAGTACCAAGCAGGAGGGCCCCCACGAGCAGTACTTC. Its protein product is CASSTKQEGPHEQYF.

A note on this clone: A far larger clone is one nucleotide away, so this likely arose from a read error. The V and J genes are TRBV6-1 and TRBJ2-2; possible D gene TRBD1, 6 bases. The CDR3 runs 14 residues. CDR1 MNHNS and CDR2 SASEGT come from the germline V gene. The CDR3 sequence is CASSLLGDTGKLFF. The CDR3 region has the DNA TGTGCCAGCAGTCTTTTGGGGGACACCGGGAAGCTGTTTTTT.

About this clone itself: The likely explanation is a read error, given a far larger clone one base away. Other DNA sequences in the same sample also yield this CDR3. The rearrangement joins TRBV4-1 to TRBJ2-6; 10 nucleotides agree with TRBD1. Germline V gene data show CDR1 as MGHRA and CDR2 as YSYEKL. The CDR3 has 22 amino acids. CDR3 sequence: CASSQGTGQGVVVISGANVLTF. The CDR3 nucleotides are TGCGCCAGCAGCCAGGGTACAGGACAGGGGGTGGTCGTAATCTCTGGGGCCAACGTCCTAACTTTC.

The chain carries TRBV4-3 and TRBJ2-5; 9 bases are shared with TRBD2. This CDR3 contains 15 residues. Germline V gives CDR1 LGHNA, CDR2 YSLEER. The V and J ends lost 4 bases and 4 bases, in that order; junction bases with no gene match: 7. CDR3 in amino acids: CASSLNSGSAETQYF. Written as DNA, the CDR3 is TGCGCCAGCAGCCTCAATAGCGGGAGCGCAGAGACCCAGTACTTC.

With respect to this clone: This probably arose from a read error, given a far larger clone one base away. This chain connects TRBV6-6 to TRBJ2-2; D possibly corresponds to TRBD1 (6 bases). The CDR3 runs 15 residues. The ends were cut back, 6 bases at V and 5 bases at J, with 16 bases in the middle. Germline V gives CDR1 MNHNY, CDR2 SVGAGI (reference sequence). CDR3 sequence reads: CASRPQGSDTGELFF. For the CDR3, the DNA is TGTGCCAGCAGGCCACAGGGTTCGGATACCGGGGAGCTGTTTTTT.

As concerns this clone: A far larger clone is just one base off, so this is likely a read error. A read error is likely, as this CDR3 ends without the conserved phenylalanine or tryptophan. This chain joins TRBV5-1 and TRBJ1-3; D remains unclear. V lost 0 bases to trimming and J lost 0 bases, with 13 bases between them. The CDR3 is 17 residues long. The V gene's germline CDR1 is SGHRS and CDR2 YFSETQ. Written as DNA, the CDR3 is TGCGCCAGCAGCTTGGCGCCCGCTGGCACCTCTGGAAACACCATATATTCT. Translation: CASSLAPAGTSGNTIYS.

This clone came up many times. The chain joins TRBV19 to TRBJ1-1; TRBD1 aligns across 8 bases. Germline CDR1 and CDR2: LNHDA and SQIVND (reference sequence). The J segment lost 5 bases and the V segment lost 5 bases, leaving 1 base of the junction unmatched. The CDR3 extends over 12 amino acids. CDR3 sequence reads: CASSGQGTEAFF. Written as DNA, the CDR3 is TGTGCCAGTAGTGGACAGGGTACTGAAGCTTTCTTT.

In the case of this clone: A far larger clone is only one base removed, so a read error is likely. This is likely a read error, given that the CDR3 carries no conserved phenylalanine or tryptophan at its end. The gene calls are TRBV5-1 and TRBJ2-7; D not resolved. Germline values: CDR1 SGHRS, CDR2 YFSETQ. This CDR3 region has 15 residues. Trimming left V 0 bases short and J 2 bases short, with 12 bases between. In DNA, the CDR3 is TGCGCCAGCAGCTTGGAAGGATCCAGAGCCTACGAGCAGTACTCC. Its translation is CASSLEGSRAYEQYS.

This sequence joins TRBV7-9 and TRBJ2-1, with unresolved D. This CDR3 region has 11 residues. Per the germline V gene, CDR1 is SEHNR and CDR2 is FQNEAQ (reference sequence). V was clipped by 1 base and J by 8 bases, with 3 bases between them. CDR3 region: CASSLVDEQFF. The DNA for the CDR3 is TGTGCCAGCAGCTTAGTCGATGAGCAGTTCTTC.

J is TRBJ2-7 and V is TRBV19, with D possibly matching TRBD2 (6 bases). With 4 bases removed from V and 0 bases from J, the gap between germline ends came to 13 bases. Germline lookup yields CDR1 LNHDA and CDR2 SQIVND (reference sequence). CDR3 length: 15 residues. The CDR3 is CASSTVAASSYEQYF. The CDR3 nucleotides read TGTGCCAGTAGTACTGTAGCGGCCTCCTCCTACGAGCAGTACTTC.

CDR3 residues: CASSPLAGVSTDTQYF. The DNA of the CDR3 is TGTGCCAGCAGCCCCCTCGCGGGGGTTAGCACAGATACGCAGTATTTT. The V call is TRBV7-8, the J call TRBJ2-3; 7 nucleotides align to TRBD2. The trim removed 5 bases at V and 0 bases at J, leaving 8 bases unmatched. Germline loops: CDR1 SGHVS, CDR2 FQNEAQ. This CDR3 has 16 amino acids.

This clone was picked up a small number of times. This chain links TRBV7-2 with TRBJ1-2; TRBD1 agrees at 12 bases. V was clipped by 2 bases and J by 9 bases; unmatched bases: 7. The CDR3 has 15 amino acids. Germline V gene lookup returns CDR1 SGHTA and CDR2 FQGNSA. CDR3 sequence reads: CASSLQPGTGGSYTF. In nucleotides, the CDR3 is TGTGCCAGCAGCTTACAACCCGGGACAGGGGGCAGCTACACCTTC.

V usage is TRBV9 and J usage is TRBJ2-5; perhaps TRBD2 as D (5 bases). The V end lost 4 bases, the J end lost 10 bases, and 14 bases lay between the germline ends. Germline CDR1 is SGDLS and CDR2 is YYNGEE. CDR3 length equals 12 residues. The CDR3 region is CASSLTSGDQYF. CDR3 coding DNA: TGTGCCAGCAGCTTAACCTCCGGGGACCAGTACTTC.

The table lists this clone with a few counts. This CDR3 reads CASSFEQGAVGYTF. DNA of the CDR3: TGTGCCAGCAGTTTCGAACAGGGGGCGGTTGGCTACACCTTC. The chain links TRBV28 to TRBJ1-2, with 9 bases that match TRBD1. J gave up 7 bases and V 3 bases, and 6 bases lay outside the gene matches. The CDR3 is 14 residues long. Per the germline V gene, CDR1 is MDHEN and CDR2 is SYDVKM.

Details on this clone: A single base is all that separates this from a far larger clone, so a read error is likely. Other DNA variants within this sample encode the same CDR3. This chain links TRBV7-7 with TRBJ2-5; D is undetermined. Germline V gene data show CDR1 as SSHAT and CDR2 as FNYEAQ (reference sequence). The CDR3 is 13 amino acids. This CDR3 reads CASSLAKRETQYF. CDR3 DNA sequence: TGTGCTAGCAGCTTAGCCAAGAGGGAGACCCAGTACTTC.

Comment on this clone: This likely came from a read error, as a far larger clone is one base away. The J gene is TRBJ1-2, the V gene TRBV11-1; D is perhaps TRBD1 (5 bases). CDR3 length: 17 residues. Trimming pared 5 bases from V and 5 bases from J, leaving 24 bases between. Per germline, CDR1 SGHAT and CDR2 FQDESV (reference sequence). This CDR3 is CASSHIPTGVMGYGYTF. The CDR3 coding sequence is TGTGCCAGCAGCCACATCCCGACGGGGGTCATGGGGTATGGCTACACCTTC.

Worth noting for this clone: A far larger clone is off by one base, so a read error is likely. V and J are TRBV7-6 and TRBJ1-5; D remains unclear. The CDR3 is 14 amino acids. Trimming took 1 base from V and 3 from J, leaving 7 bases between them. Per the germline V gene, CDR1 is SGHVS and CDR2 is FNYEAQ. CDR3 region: CASSLEGPNQPQHF. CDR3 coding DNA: TGTGCCAGCAGCTTAGAAGGGCCCAATCAGCCCCAGCATTTT.

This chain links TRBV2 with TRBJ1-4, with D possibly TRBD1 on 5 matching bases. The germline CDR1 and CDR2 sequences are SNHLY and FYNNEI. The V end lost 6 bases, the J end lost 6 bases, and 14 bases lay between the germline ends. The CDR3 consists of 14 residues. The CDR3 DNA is TGTGCCAGCAGCGCCGGGGGGTGGGATGAAAAACTGTTTTTT. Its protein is CASSAGGWDEKLFF.

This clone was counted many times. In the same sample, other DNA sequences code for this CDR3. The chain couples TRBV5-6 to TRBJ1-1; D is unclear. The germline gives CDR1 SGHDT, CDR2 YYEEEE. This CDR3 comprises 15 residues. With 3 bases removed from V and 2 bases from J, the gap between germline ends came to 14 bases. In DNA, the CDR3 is TGTGCCAGCAGCTGGGCCTTCCCGGGCAACACTGAAGCTTTCTTT. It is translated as CASSWAFPGNTEAFF.

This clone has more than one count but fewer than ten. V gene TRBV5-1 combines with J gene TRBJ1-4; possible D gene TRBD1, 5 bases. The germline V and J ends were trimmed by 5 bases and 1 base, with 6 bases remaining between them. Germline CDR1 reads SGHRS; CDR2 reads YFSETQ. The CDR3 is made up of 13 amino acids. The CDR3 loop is CASRTETNEKLFF. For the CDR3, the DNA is TGCGCCAGCAGGACAGAAACTAATGAAAAACTGTTTTTT.

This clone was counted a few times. DNA for the CDR3: TGTGCCAGCAATCCGGGACTAGCGGGAGCCTACGAGCAGTACTTC. Amino acids: CASNPGLAGAYEQYF. The chain carries TRBV28 and TRBJ2-7, with 14 bases identical to TRBD2. The length of the CDR3 is 15 residues. The germline V gene encodes CDR1 MDHEN and CDR2 SYDVKM. The V gene end was trimmed by 7 bases and the J gene end by 2 bases; junction bases not matched to a gene: 4.

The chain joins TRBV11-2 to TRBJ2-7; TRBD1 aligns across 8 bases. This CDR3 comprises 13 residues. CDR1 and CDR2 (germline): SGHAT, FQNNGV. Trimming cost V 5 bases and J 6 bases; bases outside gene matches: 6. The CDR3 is CASSPHDRGEQYF. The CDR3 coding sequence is TGTGCCAGCAGCCCGCACGACAGGGGCGAGCAGTACTTC.